The rows below give T cell receptor beta chains drawn from one sample of a study of memory CD4+ T cells and cytomegalovirus serostatus. Clones were read by immunoSEQ multiplex PCR, and TCRdb kept only the in-frame ones, dropping some. The table lists tens of thousands of clones, 60% to 75% of them singletons. The source material was memory CD4+ T cells from blood. The receptor set was obtained from an adult in good health and CMV-seropositive. Both conserved end residues are part of each CDR3. Fields, in order: V gene, clone size, D gene, J gene, CDR3 DNA, CDR3 protein. D genes are given only for firm matches. Size values are once, few and many counts, or a class for expanded clones, and some rows have none.

v_gene: TRBV5-4; abundance: .; d_gene: TRBD1; j_gene: TRBJ1-2; CDR3nt: TGTGCCAGCAGCCCCCTGACCGGGACAGCGTATGGCTACACCTTC; CDR3aa: CASSPLTGTAYGYTF
v_gene: TRBV6-6; abundance: .; d_gene: TRBD2; j_gene: TRBJ2-3; CDR3nt: TGTGCCAGCAGGAGGGGACTAGCCAGCACAGATACGCAGTATTTT; CDR3aa: CASRRGLASTDTQYF
v_gene: TRBV28; abundance: .; d_gene: .; j_gene: TRBJ1-1; CDR3nt: TGTGCCAGCAGTCCAGGGGCACTGAACACTGAAGCTTTCTTT; CDR3aa: CASSPGALNTEAFF
v_gene: TRBV7-9; abundance: .; d_gene: .; j_gene: TRBJ1-1; CDR3nt: TGTGCCAGCAGTACAGGGTCCGGGACAACCCTCAGCACTGAAGCTTTCTTT; CDR3aa: CASSTGSGTTLSTEAFF
v_gene: TRBV10-3; abundance: .; d_gene: TRBD1; j_gene: TRBJ1-5; CDR3nt: TGTGCCATCAGTGAGGAGGGGGCCAACAATCAGCCCCAGCATTTT; CDR3aa: CAISEEGANNQPQHF
v_gene: TRBV14; abundance: .; d_gene: .; j_gene: TRBJ2-1; CDR3nt: TGTGCCAGCAGCCGAATAGCGGACTACAATGAGCAGTTCTTC; CDR3aa: CASSRIADYNEQFF
v_gene: TRBV7-9; abundance: .; d_gene: .; j_gene: TRBJ2-1; CDR3nt: TGTGCCAGCAGCTTAGAATTCGCAGCGAGCTCCTACAATGAGCAGTTCTTC; CDR3aa: CASSLEFAASSYNEQFF
v_gene: TRBV4-3; abundance: .; d_gene: .; j_gene: TRBJ2-4; CDR3nt: TGCGCCAGCAGCCCCCGGGGTAGCGGACTCATTCAGTACTTC; CDR3aa: CASSPRGSGLIQYF
v_gene: TRBV10-3; abundance: .; d_gene: TRBD2; j_gene: TRBJ2-1; CDR3nt: TGTGCCATCAGTGCGGGGGGACCGACGCGCGATGAGCAGTTCTTC; CDR3aa: CAISAGGPTRDEQFF
v_gene: TRBV9; abundance: .; d_gene: .; j_gene: TRBJ1-2; CDR3nt: TGTGCCAGCAGCGTCGATCCAGGGGCCTATGGCTACACCTTC; CDR3aa: CASSVDPGAYGYTF
v_gene: TRBV5-1; abundance: .; d_gene: TRBD1; j_gene: TRBJ2-4; CDR3nt: TGCGCCAGCAGAACAACGGACAGGGATGACATTCAGTACTTC; CDR3aa: CASRTTDRDDIQYF
v_gene: TRBV5-6; abundance: .; d_gene: .; j_gene: TRBJ2-5; CDR3nt: TGTGCCAGCAGCTCCCTTCGGCTTTACTTC; CDR3aa: CASSSLRLYF
v_gene: TRBV7-2; abundance: .; d_gene: .; j_gene: TRBJ2-1; CDR3nt: TGTGCCAGCAGCTTAGAGGAGGTGCGGGAGCAGTTCTTC; CDR3aa: CASSLEEVREQFF
v_gene: TRBV4-3; abundance: .; d_gene: .; j_gene: TRBJ1-2; CDR3nt: TGCGCCAGCAGCCTCGATGAGGAAGGGGGAACCTATGGCTACACCTTC; CDR3aa: CASSLDEEGGTYGYTF
v_gene: TRBV20-1; abundance: .; d_gene: .; j_gene: TRBJ1-2; CDR3nt: TGCAGTGCTGGGAGGGGAGGTGCCTACACCTTC; CDR3aa: CSAGRGGAYTF
v_gene: TRBV7-2; abundance: .; d_gene: TRBD2; j_gene: TRBJ2-2; CDR3nt: TGTGCCAGCAGCTTAGTAGGGTCTAGCGGGAGATGGGTCACCGGGGAGCTGTTTTTT; CDR3aa: CASSLVGSSGRWVTGELFF
v_gene: TRBV7-2; abundance: once; d_gene: TRBD2; j_gene: TRBJ2-3; CDR3nt: TGTGCCAGCAGCTGGGGTCTAGCGGGGGGAGATACGCAGTATTTT; CDR3aa: CASSWGLAGGDTQYF
v_gene: TRBV25-1; abundance: .; d_gene: TRBD1; j_gene: TRBJ2-3; CDR3nt: TGTGCCAGCAGTGTGGACAGGGGTTACACAGATACGCAGTATTTT; CDR3aa: CASSVDRGYTDTQYF
v_gene: TRBV6-5; abundance: .; d_gene: .; j_gene: TRBJ1-2; CDR3nt: TGTGCCAGCAGTTACTCCGTAGGGGTAGGAGGATATGGCTACACCTTC; CDR3aa: CASSYSVGVGGYGYTF
v_gene: TRBV2; abundance: .; d_gene: .; j_gene: TRBJ2-3; CDR3nt: TGTGCCAGCAGCCCAGTTACCCTACGGCCCACAGATACGCAGTATTTT; CDR3aa: CASSPVTLRPTDTQYF
v_gene: TRBV7-2; abundance: .; d_gene: TRBD1; j_gene: TRBJ2-5; CDR3nt: TGTGCCAGCAGCTTGACAGGGGGCAAAGAGACCCAGTACTTC; CDR3aa: CASSLTGGKETQYF
v_gene: TRBV6-6; abundance: .; d_gene: .; j_gene: TRBJ1-1; CDR3nt: TGTGCCAGCAGCCAGGGACCGGGCGAAGCTTTCTTT; CDR3aa: CASSQGPGEAFF
v_gene: TRBV5-6; abundance: .; d_gene: TRBD1; j_gene: TRBJ2-3; CDR3nt: TGTGCCAGCAGCTTAGGACAGGTCAGAGATACGCAGTATTTT; CDR3aa: CASSLGQVRDTQYF
v_gene: TRBV28; abundance: .; d_gene: .; j_gene: TRBJ1-5; CDR3nt: TGTGCCAGCAGTACTAACAGGGATGGTCAGCCCCAGCATTTT; CDR3aa: CASSTNRDGQPQHF